What follows describes a single T cell receptor beta chain. The data were obtained in a study of CD8+ T cells in alopecia areata. The wider study: Treated patients were given oral tofacitinib, which was dosed at 5 to 10 mg twice daily.

Germline V gives CDR1 GTSNPN, CDR2 SVGIG (reference sequence). Trimming at V came to 3 bases and at J to 6 bases, leaving 2 bases not matched to a gene. The CDR3 has 13 residues. RNA, once extracted, was reverse transcribed into cDNA for use as the sequencing template. TCRdb's table, derived via immunoSEQ multiplex PCR, lists solely in-frame clones and lacks some. The sample holds over 95,000 clones, 41% seen once. Sequencing was carried out using CD4+ T cells sorted from blood. The chain carries TRBV30 and TRBJ2-2; 9 bases agree with TRBD1. The sequence came from a human donor with alopecia areata. This chain's CDR3 is CAWRWTGAGELFF. The CDR3, as DNA: TGTGCCTGGAGATGGACAGGGGCCGGGGAGCTGTTTTTT.